These T cell receptor beta chains were read from a single sample in a study of T cells in Graves' hyperthyroidism and ophthalmopathy. Each CDR3 protein gets one entry after TCRdb re-called the multiplex PCR reads with MiXCR. The repertoire includes about 250,000 distinct CDR3 sequences, around 25% of them detected once, and 30% to 40% sits in the top ten. The sample taken for sequencing was blood. The receptors come from a middle-aged woman with Graves' ophthalmopathy. The conserved cysteine and the conserved F or W are not part of the CDR3 here. Each record gives: clone size, V gene, J gene, CDR3 protein. The size entry is marked missing in some rows and otherwise reads once, few, many or a size class.

>.|TRBV19|TRBJ1-5
ASSMSAGLGQPQH
>.|TRBV10-3|TRBJ2-7
AISESKGQMSYEQY
>.|TRBV6-1|TRBJ1-5
ASRMAGDSDQPQH
>.|TRBV6-5|TRBJ1-1
ASSSPGSPPMGTEAF
>many|TRBV6-2/TRBV6-3|TRBJ2-5
ASSPRAGVIETQY
>many|TRBV10-3|TRBJ1-1
AISLTRGSEAF
>many|TRBV6-1|TRBJ1-2
ASSRGGQRLYGYT
>.|TRBV27|TRBJ2-5
ASSRRDRVGFSETQY
>once|TRBV6-1|TRBJ1-1
ASRSHTEAF
>many|TRBV4-2|TRBJ2-7
ASSQERTSGYEQY
>many|TRBV7-9|TRBJ2-5
ASSFIGSGEETQY
>many|TRBV6-1|TRBJ1-6
ASEGQPNSPLH
>many|TRBV19|TRBJ1-2
ASSIRTGKAPLYGYT
>many|TRBV7-9|TRBJ2-2
ASSSSGSTGELF
>.|TRBV6-1|TRBJ2-7
ASSEGQGVHEQY
>.|TRBV12-3/TRBV12-4|TRBJ2-2
ASSPVADTGELS
>once|TRBV6-2/TRBV6-3|TRBJ2-6
ASTILWGTDLSGANVLT
>many|TRBV7-2|TRBJ1-5
ASNLVKGGQPQH
>many|TRBV2|TRBJ2-7
ASSGLSGPDLEQY
>many|TRBV2|TRBJ2-5
AGSEGGETQY
>many|TRBV12-3/TRBV12-4|TRBJ1-2
ASSLLGQGAGYT
>many|TRBV20-1|TRBJ2-5
SALPGGLGVKTQY
>.|TRBV30|TRBJ1-2
AWSLSRPNYGYT
>many|TRBV28|TRBJ1-1
ASSFQGSRAF
>.|TRBV5-1|TRBJ2-7
ASSPQEKFTYEQY
>many|TRBV7-2|TRBJ2-7
ASSLAGFYEQY
>many|TRBV29-1|TRBJ1-2
SVAGGQGYGYT
>many|TRBV20-1|TRBJ2-7
SATDRGYEQY
>.|TRBV6-1|TRBJ2-5
ASSEAAGDQETQY
>many|TRBV12-3/TRBV12-4|TRBJ2-7
ASSLASGRAEQY
>many|TRBV27|TRBJ1-3
ASSFRTGGPGNTIY
>.|TRBV19|TRBJ2-2
ASSIDLAGLTGELF
>many|TRBV6-1|TRBJ1-5
ASSPGQSNQPQH
>few|TRBV4-2|TRBJ1-5
ASSQGEGGSNQPQH
>.|TRBV6-5|TRBJ1-5
ASSYSQSQPQH
>many|TRBV6-8|TRBJ1-5
ASSYERQGPGNQPQH
>many|TRBV2|TRBJ1-1
AMQGENTEAF
>many|TRBV30|TRBJ2-7
AWQLAGYSEQY
>few|TRBV20-1|TRBJ2-7
SARPLVGDTYEQC